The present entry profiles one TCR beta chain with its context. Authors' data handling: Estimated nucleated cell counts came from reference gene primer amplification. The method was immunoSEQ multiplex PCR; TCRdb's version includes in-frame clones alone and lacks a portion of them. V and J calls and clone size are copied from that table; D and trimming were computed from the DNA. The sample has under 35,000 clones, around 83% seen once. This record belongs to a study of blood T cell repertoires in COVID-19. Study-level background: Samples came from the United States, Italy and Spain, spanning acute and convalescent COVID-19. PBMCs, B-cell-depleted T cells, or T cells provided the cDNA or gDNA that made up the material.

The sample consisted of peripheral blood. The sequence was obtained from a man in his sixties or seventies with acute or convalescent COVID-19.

The CDR3 sequence is CAWTSRETQYF. The CDR3 DNA sequence: TGTGCCTGGACTAGCAGAGAGACCCAGTACTTC. The rearrangement joins TRBV30 to TRBJ2-5; tentatively, D is TRBD2 (5 bases). The germline V gene encodes CDR1 GTSNPN and CDR2 SVGIG (reference sequence). V was pared by 4 bases and J by 4 bases, with 7 bases between. This CDR3 region has 11 residues.